These T cell receptor beta chains were read from a single sample in a study of cytomegalovirus exposure and HLA in healthy donors. The repertoire was sequenced with immunoSEQ multiplex PCR; TCRdb's copy has only in-frame clones and lacks some. The sample consists of around 170,000 clones, around 83% of them appearing once. Sample: PBMCs. The receptors stem from a woman aged 18-29 years in good health and CMV-seronegative. Both conserved end residues are part of each CDR3. Fields, in order: D gene, J gene, clone size, V gene, CDR3 DNA, CDR3 protein. A D gene is named only where the DNA matches it firmly. The size field is filled for only some rows; it gives once, few, many or a size class.

D: TRBD1
J: TRBJ2-3
size: -
V: TRBV11-3
DNA: TGTGCCAGCAGCTTTGGCGACAGGGGTATGGGGACAGATACGCAGTATTTT
CDR3: CASSFGDRGMGTDTQYF

D: -
J: TRBJ2-2
size: -
V: TRBV7-2
DNA: TGTGCCAGCAGCCCAGTTCGATCCGGGGAGCTGTTTTTT
CDR3: CASSPVRSGELFF

D: -
J: TRBJ2-7
size: once
V: TRBV5-1
DNA: TGCGCCAGCAGCTTGAATGTTCCTGGGGACATTTCCTACGAGCAGTACTTC
CDR3: CASSLNVPGDISYEQYF

D: TRBD1
J: TRBJ1-1
size: few
V: TRBV5-6
DNA: TGTGCCAGCAGCTCCCTTTACCGACAGGGGGCGTGGGCTTTCTTT
CDR3: CASSSLYRQGAWAFF

D: TRBD1
J: TRBJ1-2
size: few
V: TRBV6-5
DNA: TGTGCCAGCAGTTACTCCCCGACAGGGGTAGATGGCTACACCTTC
CDR3: CASSYSPTGVDGYTF

D: TRBD1
J: TRBJ2-7
size: -
V: TRBV7-6
DNA: TGTGCCAGCAGCTTAGATCGGACAGGCTACGAGCAGTACTTC
CDR3: CASSLDRTGYEQYF

D: -
J: TRBJ2-7
size: once
V: TRBV7-9
DNA: TGTGCCAGCAGCCCCAAGGGGTCATACGAGCAGTACTTC
CDR3: CASSPKGSYEQYF

D: -
J: TRBJ2-4
size: -
V: TRBV27
DNA: TGTGCCAGCAGTTTCATCAGGGCCGCCAACATTCAGTACTTC
CDR3: CASSFIRAANIQYF

D: TRBD2
J: TRBJ2-3
size: -
V: TRBV5-1
DNA: TGCGCCAGCAGCCGCGGACTAGCGGGCGTTTCTAGCACAGATACGCAGTATTTT
CDR3: CASSRGLAGVSSTDTQYF

D: -
J: TRBJ1-2
size: -
V: TRBV29-1
DNA: TGCAGCGTTGGGGCTTCAGACAGGAATTTGGACTATGGCTACACCTTC
CDR3: CSVGASDRNLDYGYTF

D: -
J: TRBJ1-3
size: -
V: TRBV19
DNA: TGTGCCAGTAGCCGGGTGAATACTGGAAACACCATATATTTT
CDR3: CASSRVNTGNTIYF

D: -
J: TRBJ2-2
size: -
V: TRBV14
DNA: TGTGCCAGCAGTCAAAAGGGGGCGGGATCCCCCACCGGGGAGCTGTTTTTT
CDR3: CASSQKGAGSPTGELFF

D: TRBD1
J: TRBJ1-2
size: -
V: TRBV6-4
DNA: TGTGCCAGCAGTGACGAGGGGGCGCGGGGCTACCCCTTC
CDR3: CASSDEGARGYPF

D: TRBD2
J: TRBJ2-1
size: once
V: TRBV28
DNA: TGTGCCAGCAGCCGTAGCGGGAGGGCCTCCAATGAGCAGTTCTTC
CDR3: CASSRSGRASNEQFF

D: TRBD2
J: TRBJ2-5
size: -
V: TRBV27
DNA: TGTGCCAGCAGCCCCGCTCCTAGCGGCCAAGAGACCCAGTACTTC
CDR3: CASSPAPSGQETQYF

D: TRBD1
J: TRBJ2-6
size: -
V: TRBV18
DNA: TGTGCCAGCTCAACAGACGGACAGGGGGCCTTCTCTGGGGCCAACGTCCTGACTTTC
CDR3: CASSTDGQGAFSGANVLTF

D: TRBD1
J: TRBJ1-2
size: -
V: TRBV5-8
DNA: TGTGCCAGCAGCTTGGAGGGACAGCTGCGGGGTGGCTACACCTTC
CDR3: CASSLEGQLRGGYTF

D: TRBD2
J: TRBJ2-7
size: -
V: TRBV4-1
DNA: TGCGCCAGCAGCCAAGATCTAGCGGGAGCCTCCTACGAGCAGTACTTC
CDR3: CASSQDLAGASYEQYF

D: TRBD2
J: TRBJ2-1
size: -
V: TRBV19
DNA: TGTGCCAGTAGTACGGGACTAGCCAATGAGCAGTTCTTC
CDR3: CASSTGLANEQFF

D: -
J: TRBJ1-4
size: -
V: TRBV2
DNA: TGTGCCAGCAGTGACCCTCGGGCGGGGCGGGACGAAAAACTGTTTTTT
CDR3: CASSDPRAGRDEKLFF

D: TRBD1
J: TRBJ2-5
size: -
V: TRBV5-1
DNA: TGCGCCAGCAGCTTGGGGGGACAGGGCCAAGAGACCCAGTACTTC
CDR3: CASSLGGQGQETQYF

D: -
J: TRBJ2-1
size: -
V: TRBV6-6
DNA: TGTGCCAGCATGAGTCTTCAGGCCTACAATGAGCAGTTCTTC
CDR3: CASMSLQAYNEQFF